A single sample gave rise to the 7 T cell receptor beta chains below, sequenced in a study of blood T cell repertoires in COVID-19. Only in-frame clones appear in the TCRdb table, and some are missing; sequencing was by immunoSEQ multiplex PCR. This sample has 56,000 or so clones, with more than 65% found just once. Sequenced: peripheral blood. The receptors stem from a woman in her seventies with acute or convalescent COVID-19.

The chain recombines TRBV5-5 with TRBJ2-7, with D perhaps matching TRBD2 (5 bases). From germline, CDR1 is SGHKS and CDR2 YYEKEE (reference sequence). This CDR3 contains 14 residues. Trimming stripped 6 bases from V and 3 bases from J, with 16 bases between. CDR3 sequence reads: CASTLGIGVYEQYF. CDR3 bases: TGTGCCAGCACCCTTGGGATCGGGGTCTACGAGCAGTACTTC.

In this sample, this clone turned up a few times. The CDR3 DNA follows: TGTGCCAGCTCACGGGGGCGTAACACTGAAGCTTTCTTT. Its translation: CASSRGRNTEAFF. The rearrangement uses TRBV18 and TRBJ1-1; D might be TRBD1 (6 bases). The V end lost 4 bases, the J end lost 2 bases, and 8 bases lay between the germline ends. Germline V gives CDR1 KGHSH, CDR2 LQKENI. The CDR3 has 13 amino acids.

J is TRBJ1-3 and V is TRBV19, with no clear D. Germline CDR1 LNHDA, CDR2 SQIVND (reference sequence). The CDR3 consists of 16 residues. V dropped 3 bases and J dropped 0 bases, with 12 bases sitting between them. The CDR3: CASSIIIGSSGNTIYF. The CDR3 bases are TGTGCCAGTAGTATTATCATTGGGAGCTCTGGAAACACCATATATTTT.

The rearrangement joins TRBV5-1 to TRBJ2-5, with 9 bases fitting TRBD2. The V gene's germline CDR1 is SGHRS and CDR2 YFSETQ. The V and J ends lost 0 bases and 1 base, in that order; junction bases with no gene match: 4. The CDR3 contains 16 residues. The CDR3 DNA reads as TGCGCCAGCAGCTTGGGGACTAGCGTATTCCAAGAGACCCAGTACTTC. This gives the protein CASSLGTSVFQETQYF.

The rearrangement joins TRBV7-9 to TRBJ2-7; TRBD1 matches at 10 bases. The CDR3 loop spans 17 amino acids. With 1 base clipped from V and 3 bases from J, the junction kept 9 bases outside the gene matches. Germline assignment: CDR1 SEHNR and CDR2 FQNEAQ (reference sequence). The CDR3 DNA follows: TGTGCCAGCAGCTTAGTGGGTGGCGGGACAGGGGTCTACGAGCAGTACTTC. Translating gives CASSLVGGGTGVYEQYF.

This chain uses TRBV29-1 with TRBJ1-1; possible D gene TRBD1, 6 bases. This CDR3 comprises 12 residues. Germline loops: CDR1 SQVTM, CDR2 ANQGSEA. V lost 3 bases and J 4 bases, leaving 9 bases between the germline ends. The CDR3, as DNA: TGCAGCGTTGACAGGGGTACCACTGAAGCTTTCTTT. Protein product: CSVDRGTTEAFF. The variable domain in full, with the rest retrieved from reference TRBV29-1 and TRBJ1-1, is SAVISQKPSRDICQRGTSLTIQCQVDSQVTMMFWYRQQPGQSLTLIATANQGSEATYESGFVIDKFPISRPNLTFSTLTVSNMSPEDSSIYLCSVDRGTTEAFFGQGTRLTVV.

The table lists this clone with a count of one. The chain couples TRBV9 to TRBJ2-5; D perhaps matches TRBD2 (7 bases). The CDR3 loop spans 16 amino acids. Trimming took 0 bases from V and 5 from J, leaving 17 bases between them. Germline V lookup: CDR1 SGDLS, CDR2 YYNGEE. CDR3 DNA: TGTGCCAGCAGCGTAGGAGAAGCCAGGGGAGGGGAGACCCAGTACTTC. This gives the protein CASSVGEARGGETQYF.